One sample yielded the 6 T cell receptor beta chains listed below, sequenced in a study of response to subunit inactivated influenza vaccine. Each CDR3 protein gets one entry after TCRdb re-called the RT-PCR reads with MiXCR. The sample yields approximately 300,000 distinct CDR3 sequences, 20% to 25% seen once. Specimen: PBMCs from blood, collected about 20 months after vaccination. The receptor set was obtained from a man aged 50 to 69 who received an inactivated influenza vaccine.

This clonotype was counted a single time. Because it lacks the conserved phenylalanine or tryptophan at the end, this CDR3 is likely a read error. The chain recombines TRBV7-8 with TRBJ2-5; the D is unclear. Germline CDR1 SGHVS, CDR2 FQNEAQ. With 5 bases removed from V and 4 bases from J, the gap between germline ends came to 14 bases. CDR3 length: 14 amino acids. The CDR3 region is CASSPSLAAETQYC. For the CDR3, the DNA is TGTGCCAGCAGCCCATCACTGGCGGCAGAGACCCAGTACTGC.

This clonotype was found many times. The chain combines TRBV5-1 with TRBJ1-2; TRBD1 agrees at 8 bases. Looked up from germline, CDR1 is SGHRS and CDR2 is YFSETQ. Trimming cost V 4 bases and J 5 bases; bases outside gene matches: 7. The CDR3 runs to 14 residues. The CDR3 sequence is CASSAGQGFYGYTF. The CDR3 DNA is TGCGCCAGCAGCGCCGGACAGGGCTTTTATGGCTACACCTTC.

The V and J genes are TRBV12-3 or TRBV12-4 and TRBJ1-2; 10 positions agree with TRBD1. This CDR3 is built from 16 residues. V lost 2 bases and J lost 8; bases outside the gene matches: 11. CDR3 in amino acids: CASSLLPGQGMPGYTF. The DNA for the CDR3 is TGTGCCAGCAGTTTACTCCCGGGACAGGGGATGCCGGGCTACACCTTC.

This clonotype showed up just a few times. The V and J genes are TRBV7-2 and TRBJ2-3; D remains ambiguous. CDR3 length equals 13 residues. CDR1 SGHTA and CDR2 FQGNSA come from the germline V gene. Deletions cut 2 bases from V and 4 bases from J, with 7 bases between. The CDR3 DNA reads TGTGCCAGCAGCTTACGGAACTCAGATACGCAGTATTTT. Translated, it gives CASSLRNSDTQYF.

The gene calls are TRBV18 and TRBJ2-1; D gene ambiguous. The CDR3 is made up of 14 amino acids. V lost 7 bases and J lost 2, with 12 bases in between. The V gene's germline CDR1 is KGHSH and CDR2 LQKENI. CDR3 region: CASFRSSAYNEQFF. The CDR3 bases are TGTGCCAGCTTCAGGAGTTCAGCCTACAATGAGCAGTTCTTC.

The chain employs TRBV5-1 and TRBJ2-2; the match to TRBD2 covers 9 bases. The CDR3 totals 16 residues. Germline CDR1 and CDR2: SGHRS and YFSETQ. The V gene end was trimmed by 4 bases and the J gene end by 1 base; junction bases not matched to a gene: 5. The CDR3 nucleotides read TGCGCCAGCAGCCACCAAGCGGGAGGGAACACCGGGGAGCTGTTTTTT. Amino acid sequence: CASSHQAGGNTGELFF. Supplemented by reference TRBV5-1 and TRBJ2-2, the full variable domain reads KAGVTQTPRYLIKTRGQQVTLSCSPISGHRSVSWYQQTPGQGLQFLFEYFSETQRNKGNFPGRFSGRQFSNSRSEMNVSTLELGDSALYLCASSHQAGGNTGELFFGEGSRLTVL.